These 2 T cell receptor beta chains originate from one sample sequenced in a study of T cells in tuberculosis. As to time point: new active TB diagnosis, blood taken before or within 7 days of starting treatment. TCRdb keeps only in-frame clones here, not all; method: immunoSEQ multiplex PCR. The sample lists tens of thousands of clones; about 90% were seen once. This sample comprised PBMCs, obtained at tuberculosis diagnosis. These receptors originate from an adult with tuberculosis.

This clone has a single count. This chain connects TRBV10-1 to TRBJ2-7; D unresolved. The ends were cut back, 0 bases at V and 7 bases at J, with 19 bases in the middle. The CDR3 loop spans 16 amino acids. Germline assignment: CDR1 WNHNN and CDR2 SYGVQD (reference sequence). CDR3 in DNA: TGCGCCAGCAGTGAGTCAGTAGACGGATGGTCTAGAGAGCAGTACTTC. Translated: CASSESVDGWSREQYF.

This chain connects TRBV28 to TRBJ1-2; TRBD1 matches at 11 bases. This CDR3 has 17 amino acids. The V segment lost 7 bases and the J segment 0 bases; nucleotides outside the gene matches: 10. The germline gives CDR1 MDHEN, CDR2 SYDVKM. The CDR3 is CASIQGQGVPPNYGYTF. DNA for the CDR3: TGTGCCAGCATTCAGGGACAGGGGGTCCCCCCTAACTATGGCTACACCTTC.